The source of this TCR beta chain is a study of blood T cell repertoires in COVID-19. Between the trimmed V and J ends, which lost 7 bases and 7 bases, there was a span of 16 bases. CDR1 and CDR2 (germline): SNHLY, FYNNEI. The length of the CDR3 is 14 residues. The protocol was immunoSEQ multiplex PCR, while the TCRdb copy is restricted to in-frame clones and leaves out a portion. The sample records about 68,000 clones, approximately 89% being singletons. The receptor's source is a woman aged 60-70 years with active COVID-19. The rearrangement uses TRBV2 and TRBJ1-4; no clear D gene. The sample comprised peripheral blood. Here the CDR3 DNA reads TGTGCCAGCATCGAGGGAGGTTTAAGTGAAAAACTGTTTTTT. This sequence encodes CASIEGGLSEKLFF.